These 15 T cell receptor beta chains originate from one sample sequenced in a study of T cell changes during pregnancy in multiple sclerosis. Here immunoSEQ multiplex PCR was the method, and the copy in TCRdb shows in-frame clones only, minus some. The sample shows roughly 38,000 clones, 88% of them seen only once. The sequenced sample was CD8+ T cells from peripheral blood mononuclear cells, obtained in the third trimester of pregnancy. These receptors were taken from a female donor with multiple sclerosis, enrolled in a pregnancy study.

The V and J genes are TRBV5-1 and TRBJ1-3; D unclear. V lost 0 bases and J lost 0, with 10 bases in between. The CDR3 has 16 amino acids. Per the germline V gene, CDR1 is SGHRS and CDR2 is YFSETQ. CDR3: CASSLERPDSGNTIYF. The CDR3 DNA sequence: TGCGCCAGCAGCTTGGAGAGGCCCGACTCTGGAAACACCATATATTTT. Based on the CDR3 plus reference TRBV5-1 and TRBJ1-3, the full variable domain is KAGVTQTPRYLIKTRGQQVTLSCSPISGHRSVSWYQQTPGQGLQFLFEYFSETQRNKGNFPGRFSGRQFSNSRSEMNVSTLELGDSALYLCASSLERPDSGNTIYFGEGSWLTVV.

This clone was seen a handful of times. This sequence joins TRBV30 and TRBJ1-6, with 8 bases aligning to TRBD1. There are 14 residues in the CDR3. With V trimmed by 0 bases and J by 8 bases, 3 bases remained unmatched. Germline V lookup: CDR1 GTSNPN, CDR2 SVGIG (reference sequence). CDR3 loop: CAWSVLTGDSPLHF. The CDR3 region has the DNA TGTGCCTGGAGTGTACTGACAGGGGATTCACCCCTCCACTTT.

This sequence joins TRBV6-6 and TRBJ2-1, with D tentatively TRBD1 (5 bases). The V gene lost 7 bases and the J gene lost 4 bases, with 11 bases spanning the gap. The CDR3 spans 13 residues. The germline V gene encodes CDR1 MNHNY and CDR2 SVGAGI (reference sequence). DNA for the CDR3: TGTGCCAGCATTGCAGGGTCTTACAATGAGCAGTTCTTC. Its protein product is CASIAGSYNEQFF.

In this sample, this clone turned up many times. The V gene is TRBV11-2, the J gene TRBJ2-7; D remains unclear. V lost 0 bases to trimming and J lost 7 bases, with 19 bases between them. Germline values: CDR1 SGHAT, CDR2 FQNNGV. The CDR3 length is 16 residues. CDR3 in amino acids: CASSLDFRGLSREQYF. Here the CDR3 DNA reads TGTGCCAGCAGCTTAGATTTTCGCGGCCTTTCCCGGGAGCAGTACTTC. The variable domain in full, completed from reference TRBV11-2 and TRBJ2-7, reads EAGVAQSPRYKIIEKRQSVAFWCNPISGHATLYWYQQILGQGPKLLIQFQNNGVVDDSQLPKDRFSAERLKGVDSTLKIQPAKLEDSAVYLCASSLDFRGLSREQYFGPGTRLTVT.

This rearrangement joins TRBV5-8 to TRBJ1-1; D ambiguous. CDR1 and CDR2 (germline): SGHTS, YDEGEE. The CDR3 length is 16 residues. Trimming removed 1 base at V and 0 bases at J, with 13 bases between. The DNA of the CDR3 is TGTGCCAGCAGCTTGTTTCTGTCGGGGTTGAACACTGAAGCTTTCTTT. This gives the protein CASSLFLSGLNTEAFF. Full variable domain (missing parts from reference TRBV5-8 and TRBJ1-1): EAGVTQSPTHLIKTRGQQATLRCSPISGHTSVYWYQQALGLGLQFLLWYDEGEERNRGNFPPRFSGRQFPNYSSELNVNALELEDSALYLCASSLFLSGLNTEAFFGQGTRLTVV.

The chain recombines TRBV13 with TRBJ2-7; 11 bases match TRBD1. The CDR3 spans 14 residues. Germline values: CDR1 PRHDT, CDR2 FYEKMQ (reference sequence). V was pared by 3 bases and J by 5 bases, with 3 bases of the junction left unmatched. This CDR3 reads CASSLDRGLDEQYF. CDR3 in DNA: TGTGCCAGCAGCTTGGACAGGGGGCTCGACGAGCAGTACTTC. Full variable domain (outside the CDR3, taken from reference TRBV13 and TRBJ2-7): AAGVIQSPRHLIKEKRETATLKCYPIPRHDTVYWYQQGPGQDPQFLISFYEKMQSDKGSIPDRFSAQQFSDYHSELNMSSLELGDSALYFCASSLDRGLDEQYFGPGTRLTVT.

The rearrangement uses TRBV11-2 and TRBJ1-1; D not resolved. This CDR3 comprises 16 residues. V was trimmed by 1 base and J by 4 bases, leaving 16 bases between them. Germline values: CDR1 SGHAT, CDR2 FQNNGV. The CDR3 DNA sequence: TGTGCCAGCAGCTTAGGGATAAGCAGGCTGGGCACTGAAGCTTTCTTT. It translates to CASSLGISRLGTEAFF.

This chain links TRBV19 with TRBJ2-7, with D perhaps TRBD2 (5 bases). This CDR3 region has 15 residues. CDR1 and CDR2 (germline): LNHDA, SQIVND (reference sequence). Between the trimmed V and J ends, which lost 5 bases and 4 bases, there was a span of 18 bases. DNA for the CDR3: TGTGCCAGTAGTTCTTGGACGATACGGGGATACGAGCAGTACTTC. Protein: CASSSWTIRGYEQYF.

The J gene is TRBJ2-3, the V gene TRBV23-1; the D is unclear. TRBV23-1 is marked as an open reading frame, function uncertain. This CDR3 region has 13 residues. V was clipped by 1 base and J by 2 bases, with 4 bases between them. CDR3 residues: CASSQFHTDTQYF. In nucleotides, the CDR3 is TGCGCCAGCAGTCAATTCCACACAGATACGCAGTATTTT.

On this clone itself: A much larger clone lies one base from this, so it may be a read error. CDR3 sequence: CASSPRTSGVDEQFF. The CDR3 nucleotides read TGTGCCAGCAGTCCCAGGACTAGCGGGGTGGATGAGCAGTTCTTC. The chain uses TRBV6-4 and TRBJ2-1, with 12 bases that match TRBD2. Trimming cost V 5 bases and J 8 bases; bases outside gene matches: 7. This CDR3 has 15 residues. Germline loops: CDR1 MRHNA, CDR2 SNTAGT.

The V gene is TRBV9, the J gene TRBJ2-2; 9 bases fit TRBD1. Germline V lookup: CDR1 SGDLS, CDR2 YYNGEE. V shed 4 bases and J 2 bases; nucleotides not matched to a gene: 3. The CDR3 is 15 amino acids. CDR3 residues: CASSYRGLNTGELFF. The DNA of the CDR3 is TGTGCCAGCAGCTACAGGGGGCTAAACACCGGGGAGCTGTTTTTT.

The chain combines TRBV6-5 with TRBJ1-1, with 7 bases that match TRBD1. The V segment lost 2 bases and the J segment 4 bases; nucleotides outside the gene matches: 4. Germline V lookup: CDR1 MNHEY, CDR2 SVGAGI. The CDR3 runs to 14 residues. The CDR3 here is CASSYGGTATEAFF. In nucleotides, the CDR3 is TGTGCCAGCAGTTACGGGGGGACAGCCACTGAAGCTTTCTTT.

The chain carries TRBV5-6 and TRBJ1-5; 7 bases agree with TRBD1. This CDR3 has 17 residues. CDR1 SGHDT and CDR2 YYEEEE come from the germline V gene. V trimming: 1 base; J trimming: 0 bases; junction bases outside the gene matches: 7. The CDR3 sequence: CASSLSGGLYSNQPQHF. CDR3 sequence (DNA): TGTGCCAGCAGCTTGTCAGGGGGTCTTTATAGCAATCAGCCCCAGCATTTT.

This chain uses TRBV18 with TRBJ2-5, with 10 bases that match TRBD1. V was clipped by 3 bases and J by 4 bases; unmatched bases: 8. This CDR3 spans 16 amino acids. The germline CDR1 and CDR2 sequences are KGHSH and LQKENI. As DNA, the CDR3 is TGTGCCAGCTCACCGGACAGGGGGGCCCTGGGAGAGACCCAGTACTTC. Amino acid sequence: CASSPDRGALGETQYF.

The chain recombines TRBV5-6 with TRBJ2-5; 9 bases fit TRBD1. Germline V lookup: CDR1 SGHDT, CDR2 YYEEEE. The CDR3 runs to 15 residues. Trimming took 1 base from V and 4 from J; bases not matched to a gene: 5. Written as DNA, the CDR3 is TGTGCCAGCAGCTTGAGCGGGACAGGGCTAGAGACCCAGTACTTC. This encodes CASSLSGTGLETQYF.